This TCR beta chain was documented in a study of blood T cell repertoires in COVID-19. Study-level background: T cells, B-cell-depleted T cells, or PBMCs provided the cDNA or gDNA that served as material.

This clone was seen just once. Source study methods: Cell counts per sample came from amplifying reference gene primers. Using immunoSEQ multiplex PCR, the repertoire was profiled, and TCRdb retains in-frame clones only, with some absent. That table is the source of V, J and clone size, and D and trimming were worked out from the DNA. The sample lists approximately 150,000 clones, 65% to 85% occurring once. The receptor was isolated from a woman between 35 and 50 years old with acute COVID-19. The source material was PBMCs or T cells enriched from blood (not recorded which).

The CDR3, as DNA: TGCAGCGCAGGGGCCTCCCGTGGCTATGGCTACACCTTC. It translates to CSAGASRGYGYTF. The V and J genes are TRBV29-1 and TRBJ1-2, with D possibly matching TRBD1 (6 bases). This CDR3 has 13 residues. CDR1 SQVTM and CDR2 ANQGSEA come from the germline V gene. V dropped 7 bases and J dropped 4 bases, with 16 bases sitting between them.